These 5 T cell receptor beta chains share one sample of origin, sequenced in a study of T cell repertoires in cytomegalovirus infection. TCRdb independently ran MiXCR on the reads; one entry per CDR3 protein. Altogether around 440,000 distinct CDR3 sequences are present, 11% being singletons, with the ten largest covering roughly a tenth. The sample was PBMCs. The source of these receptors is a human donor in good health (CMV status not recorded). Some clones in this sample may be carry-over from other donors' samples.

At least ten counts were recorded for this clonotype. The chain uses TRBV27 and TRBJ1-4; D is perhaps TRBD1 (5 bases). With 4 bases removed from V and 8 bases from J, the gap between germline ends came to 14 bases. The CDR3 covers 14 residues. Per germline, CDR1 MNHEY and CDR2 SMNVEV (reference sequence). In nucleotides, the CDR3 is TGTGCCAGCAGTTATAGTCCAGGGCGCGAAAAACTGTTTTTT. This gives the protein CASSYSPGREKLFF. The full variable domain, its missing parts supplied by reference TRBV27 and TRBJ1-4, is EAQVTQNPRYLITVTGKKLTVTCSQNMNHEYMSWYRQDPGLGLRQIYYSMNVEVTDKGDVPEGYKVSRKEKRNFPLILESPSPNQTSLYFCASSYSPGREKLFFGSGTQLSVL.

This clonotype was counted once. The gene calls are TRBV18 and TRBJ1-6; possible D gene TRBD1, 6 bases. CDR1 is KGHSH and CDR2 is LQKENI in the germline V gene. V dropped 3 bases and J dropped 4 bases, with 19 bases sitting between them. This CDR3 spans 18 amino acids. The CDR3 loop reads CASSPSALSGVYNSPLHF. The CDR3 DNA follows: TGTGCCAGCTCACCCTCTGCCCTGTCAGGGGTTTATAATTCACCCCTCCACTTT.

There are many counts of this clonotype. The chain employs TRBV6-1 and TRBJ2-2; TRBD2 matches 11 bases. The CDR3 has 17 residues. Germline CDR1 reads MNHNS; CDR2 reads SASEGT. V lost 8 bases and J lost 3; bases outside the gene matches: 11. CDR3 DNA sequence: TGTGCCAGCTTGGACAGGGGACTAGCGGAATACACCGGGGAGCTGTTTTTT. Translated, it gives CASLDRGLAEYTGELFF.

Only a few counts were recorded for this clonotype. J is TRBJ2-2 and V is TRBV3-1; D tentatively fits TRBD1 or TRBD2 (6 bases each). Trimming cost V 11 bases and J 3 bases, with 13 bases left between them. In germline, CDR1 is LGHDT, CDR2 YNNKEL (reference sequence). This CDR3 is 13 amino acids long. Here the CDR3 DNA reads TGTGCCGGAGGGGGGAGCGACACCGGGGAGCTGTTTTTT. Encoded protein: CAGGGSDTGELFF.

The genes are TRBV19 and TRBJ2-2; no clear D gene. This CDR3 spans 15 amino acids. The ends were cut back, 7 bases at V and 0 bases at J, with 12 bases in the middle. Germline-derived CDR1 and CDR2 are LNHDA and SQIVND (reference sequence). Here the CDR3 DNA reads TGTGCCAGTACCGAGACTGACGCGAACACCGGGGAGCTGTTTTTT. Translation: CASTETDANTGELFF.